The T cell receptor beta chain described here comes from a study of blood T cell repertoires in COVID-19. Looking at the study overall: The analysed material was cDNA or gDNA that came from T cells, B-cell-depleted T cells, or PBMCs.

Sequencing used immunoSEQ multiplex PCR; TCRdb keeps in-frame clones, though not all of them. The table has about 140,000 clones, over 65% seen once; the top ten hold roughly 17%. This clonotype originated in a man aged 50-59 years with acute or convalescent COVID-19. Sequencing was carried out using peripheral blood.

The CDR3 reads CASSRQGDLTNEQFF. The CDR3 nucleotides read TGTGCCAGCAGTCGACAGGGGGATTTAACGAATGAGCAGTTCTTC. V is TRBV6-5 and J is TRBJ2-1, with 9 positions matching TRBD1. This CDR3 has 15 residues. V dropped 5 bases and J dropped 7; count of bases not matched to a gene: 9. Germline CDR1 MNHEY, CDR2 SVGAGI.